This T cell receptor beta chain was documented in a study of immune evolution from preneoplasia to lung adenocarcinoma. Study-level information: HLA loss of heterozygosity: roughly 6.6% AIS, approximately 15% MIA, about 32% ADC, none AAH.

This clone was observed a few times. Its antigen is as yet unknown. This table comes from immunoSEQ multiplex PCR, and its TCRdb copy is limited to in-frame clones, with some not included. The data hold about 6,100 clones, with around four fifths observed a single time. V was clipped by 4 bases and J by 8 bases, with 17 bases between them. Germline V CDR1 and CDR2: SQVTM, ANQGSEA. CDR3 length: 13 residues. Resections took place in Japan or China from about 2014 to 2018. Premalignant or tumor cells were enriched by macro-dissection after pathologic assessment. The study, taken as a whole, reports: Top clone share appeared to fall from AAH through AIS, MIA, adenocarcinoma.

The sample taken for sequencing was FFPE minimally invasive lung adenocarcinoma tissue. The chain joins TRBV29-1 to TRBJ1-1; no definite D call. The receptor comes from a person aged 45 to 69 with lung adenocarcinoma. The CDR3 nucleotides read TGCAGCGTTGTAGAGGGAGAAGGGTCCGAAGCTTTCTTT. The encoded protein is CSVVEGEGSEAFF. The entire variable domain, with the rest obtained from reference TRBV29-1 and TRBJ1-1, is as follows: SAVISQKPSRDICQRGTSLTIQCQVDSQVTMMFWYRQQPGQSLTLIATANQGSEATYESGFVIDKFPISRPNLTFSTLTVSNMSPEDSSIYLCSVVEGEGSEAFFGQGTRLTVV.